The source of this T cell receptor beta chain is a study of T-cell memory formation after mild COVID-19. Study-wide background: The TCR clusters were mostly specific to one donor.

TCRdb ran MiXCR on the 5' RACE reads and lists one entry per CDR3 protein. The repertoire holds 40,000 to 45,000 distinct CDR3 sequences, with 6% to 9.5% as singletons. The CDR3 length is 15 residues. Looked up from germline, CDR1 is SGHRS and CDR2 is YFSETQ. Trimming cost V 0 bases and J 4 bases; bases outside gene matches: 5. This clonotype has at least ten counts. Its specificity is not known. Study findings and constraints: Pre-infection memory harbored some responding clones, suggesting cross-reactive memory joined. The second-wave clones peaking on day 37 were not confirmed as SARS-CoV-2-specific.

The rearrangement joins TRBV5-1 to TRBJ2-7; 9 positions agree with TRBD2. The sample was PBMCs or a T cell subset sorted from them (not recorded which). This clonotype originated in a man between 18 and 35 years old who had mild COVID-19 (a few samples of this study predate the infection). Cell type and time point are not known. CDR3 bases: TGCGCCAGCAGCTTGGCCGTAGCGGGGGAGTACGAGCAGTACTTC. It specifies CASSLAVAGEYEQYF.